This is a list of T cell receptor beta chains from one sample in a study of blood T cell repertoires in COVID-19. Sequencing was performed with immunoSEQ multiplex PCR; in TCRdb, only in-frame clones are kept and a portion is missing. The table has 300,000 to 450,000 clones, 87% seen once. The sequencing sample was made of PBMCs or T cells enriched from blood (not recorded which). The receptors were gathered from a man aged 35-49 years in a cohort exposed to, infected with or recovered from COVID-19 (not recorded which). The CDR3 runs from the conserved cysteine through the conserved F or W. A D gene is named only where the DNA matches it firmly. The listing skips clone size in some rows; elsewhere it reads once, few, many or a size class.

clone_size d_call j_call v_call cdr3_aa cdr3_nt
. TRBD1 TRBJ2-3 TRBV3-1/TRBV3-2 CASSLGQVRTDTQYF TGTGCCAGCAGCCTCGGACAGGTGAGGACAGATACGCAGTATTTT
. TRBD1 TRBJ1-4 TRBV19 CASSGTGTGVEKLFF TGTGCCAGTAGTGGCACCGGGACAGGGGTGGAAAAACTGTTTTTT
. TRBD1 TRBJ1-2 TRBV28 CASSGLPGQGVWGYTF TGTGCCAGCAGTGGACTGCCGGGACAGGGGGTTTGGGGCTACACCTTC
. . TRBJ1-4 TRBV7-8 CASSTITGTNEKLFF TGTGCCAGCAGCACTATTACAGGGACTAATGAAAAACTGTTTTTT
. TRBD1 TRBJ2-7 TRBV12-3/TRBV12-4 CASGTGWDEQYF TGTGCCAGCGGGACAGGGTGGGACGAGCAGTACTTC
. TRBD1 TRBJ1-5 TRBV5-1 CASSLGDRSNQPQHF TGCGCCAGCAGCTTGGGGGACAGGAGCAATCAGCCCCAGCATTTT
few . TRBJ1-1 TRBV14 CASSRGGLNTEAFF TGTGCCAGCAGCCGGGGGGGTCTTAACACTGAAGCTTTCTTT
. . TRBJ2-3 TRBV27 CASSSFSWTSTDTQYF TGTGCCAGCAGTTCCTTCTCTTGGACTAGCACAGATACGCAGTATTTT
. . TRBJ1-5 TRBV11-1 CASSAVRAQPQHF TGTGCCAGCAGCGCAGTCCGTGCTCAGCCCCAGCATTTT
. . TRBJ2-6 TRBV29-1 CSVGTEYSVLTF TGCAGCGTTGGGACAGAATACTCCGTCCTGACTTTC
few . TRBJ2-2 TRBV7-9 CASSGTTNTGELFF TGTGCCAGCAGCGGGACAACGAACACCGGGGAGCTGTTTTTT
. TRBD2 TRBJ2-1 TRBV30 CAWSRIAGGWDNEQFF TGTGCCTGGAGTAGAATAGCGGGAGGCTGGGACAATGAGCAGTTCTTC
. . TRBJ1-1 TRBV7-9 CASSPAGIGNTEAFF TGTGCCAGCAGCCCCGCGGGCATAGGGAACACTGAAGCTTTCTTT
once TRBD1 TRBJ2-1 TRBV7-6 CASSFYPLTGGSYNEQFF TGTGCCAGCAGCTTCTATCCTTTGACAGGGGGCTCCTACAATGAGCAGTTCTTC
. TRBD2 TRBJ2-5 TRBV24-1 CATSERTSVIQYF TGTGCCACCAGTGAGCGGACTAGCGTGATCCAGTACTTC
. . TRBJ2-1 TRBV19 CASSTRYNEQFF TGTGCCAGTAGTACCCGGTACAATGAGCAGTTCTTC
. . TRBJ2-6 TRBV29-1 CSAYTGSGANVLTF TGCAGCGCCTACACGGGCTCTGGGGCCAACGTCCTGACTTTC
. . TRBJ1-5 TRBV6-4 CASSTGFNQPQHF TGTGCCAGCAGCACAGGGTTCAATCAGCCCCAGCATTTT
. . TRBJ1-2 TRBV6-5 CASRMDSNYGYTF TGTGCCAGCAGGATGGACAGTAACTATGGCTACACCTTC
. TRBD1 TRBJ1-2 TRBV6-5 CASSLTGDLYGYTF TGTGCCAGCAGTTTGACAGGGGATCTCTATGGCTACACCTTC
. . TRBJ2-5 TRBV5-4 CASSSVKGDETQYF TGTGCCAGCAGCTCCGTCAAGGGGGATGAGACCCAGTACTTC
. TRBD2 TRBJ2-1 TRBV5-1 CASSRTSGSVYNEQFF TGCGCCAGCTCTCGGACTAGCGGGAGTGTATACAATGAGCAGTTCTTC
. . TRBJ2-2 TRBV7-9 CASSIGPAEAGELFF TGTGCCAGCAGCATAGGGCCAGCTGAGGCCGGGGAGCTGTTTTTT
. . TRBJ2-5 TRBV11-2 CASSLMALGETQYF TGTGCCAGCAGCTTAATGGCACTAGGGGAGACCCAGTACTTC
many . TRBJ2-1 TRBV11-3 CASSLSGPAYNEQFF TGTGCCAGCAGCTTAAGCGGGCCCGCCTACAATGAGCAGTTCTTC
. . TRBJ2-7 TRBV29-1 CSVQLVPYEQYF TGCAGCGTACAGCTTGTCCCCTACGAGCAGTACTTC
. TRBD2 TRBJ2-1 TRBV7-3 CASSLFGTSHYNEQFF TGTGCCAGCAGCTTATTTGGGACTAGCCACTACAATGAGCAGTTCTTC
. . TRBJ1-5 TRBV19 CASSIGPTVSNQPQHF TGTGCCAGTAGTATAGGGCCGACAGTTAGCAATCAGCCCCAGCATTTT
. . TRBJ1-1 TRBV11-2 CASSSGRTEAFF TGTGCCAGCAGCAGCGGGCGAACTGAAGCTTTCTTT
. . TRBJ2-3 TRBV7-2 CASSLDRRAGRTMGTQYF TGTGCCAGCAGCTTAGATAGGAGGGCAGGGAGGACAATGGGTACGCAGTATTTT
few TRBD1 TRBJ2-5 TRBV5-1 CASSDLDRGLETQYF TGCGCCAGCAGCGACCTAGACAGGGGGCTAGAGACCCAGTACTTC